What follows is one T cell receptor beta chain and its context. Antigen specificity is unknown. Mouse names are used for the genes. The read falls 1 residue short of the CDR3 end, and the missing part is taken from the germline J gene. Produced via immunoSEQ multiplex PCR; TCRdb's table is partial and in-frame only. Of about 10,000 clones in the sample, 40% to 45% were seen once. The CDR3 runs 13 residues. With 4 bases clipped from V and 6 bases from J, the junction kept 3 bases outside the gene matches. Germline loops: CDR1 LGHNA, CDR2 YNLKQL (reference sequence). These data come from a study of tissue T cells after allogeneic stem cell transplantation. Findings of the study overall: Motif-based clustering found tissue-specific repertoire signatures shared across patients, though few clones were shared. Anatomically similar tissues had similar TCR repertoires within each patient.

The time point is: mouse harvest day 7 after allogeneic transplant. Each mouse received 10^7 T-cell-depleted marrow cells plus 10^6 splenic CD5+ T cells by tail vein. This mouse GVHD model was MHC-mismatched B6 to BALB/c, profiled day 7 or 14. The chain links TRBV5 to TRBJ2-5, with 8 positions matching TRBD2. Sample: skin. This TCR was recovered from a female BALB/c mouse given C57BL/6 T cells with graft-versus-host disease after an allogeneic hematopoietic cell transplant. The CDR3 loop is CASSLRGGDTQYF. The sequenced part of the CDR3 DNA is TGTGCCAGCAGCCTCCGGGGGGGCGACACCCAGTAC.